This T cell receptor (beta chain) was sequenced during a study of CD8 T cells in ankylosing spondylitis. There are many counts of this clonotype. Its antigen is currently unknown. From the 5' RACE reads, TCRdb called clonotypes with MiXCR, one entry per CDR3 protein. The sample yields about 160,000 distinct CDR3 sequences, 9.5% to 10% seen once. Trimming pared 6 bases from V and 8 bases from J, leaving 11 bases between. The CDR3 sequence is 12 residues long. The V gene's germline CDR1 is MNHNY and CDR2 SVGAGI (reference sequence). General study points: In synovial fluid and blood from reactive arthritis, some motif variants were previously reported.

Sequencing used blood, either unsorted or a sorted T cell fraction (not recorded which). This TCR was recovered from a female donor with ankylosing spondylitis or in good health (not recorded which). This rearrangement joins TRBV6-6 to TRBJ2-1; D gene uncertain. CDR3 loop: CASSNLVDEQFF. CDR3 in DNA: TGTGCCAGCAGCAACTTAGTTGATGAGCAGTTCTTC.